The T cell receptor beta chain under discussion was sequenced for a study of blood T cell repertoires in COVID-19 (dated by TCRdb to the early 2020s). Notes on the research overall: Collaborator samples came from the United States, Italy and Spain and covered acute and convalescent phases of COVID-19. Samples came from the ongoing ImmuneRACE study (first 160 participants) plus 1,254 subjects from 6 global collaborators. Where HLA class I and class II types were available, the types were taken from metadata supplied by the sample provider, not from assay-based typing. The dataset comprised deeply sampled blood TCRbeta repertoires from subjects exposed to, actively infected with, or recovered from COVID-19. The repertoires were released in a freely available public database meant as a resource for research on the immune response to SARS-CoV-2. Sample metadata almost always included a de-identified subject ID, COVID-19 status, age in years and sex. The prospective study material was composed of cDNA or gDNA derived from T cells, B-cell-depleted T cells, or PBMCs.

As for this clone: The specificity of this receptor is unknown. Base-call qualities are not available, and no considerably larger clone is one nucleotide away.

TCRbeta CDR3 regions were amplified from genomic DNA using the immunoSEQ Assay, a bias-controlled multiplex PCR. Per the original workflow: The number of nucleated cells in each sample was estimated by amplification of reference gene primers within the assay. Sequence reads were collapsed and filtered to measure the absolute abundance of every unique TCRbeta CDR3 rearrangement. For each sample, productive Simpson clonality was calculated by taking the square root of Simpson's diversity index across productive rearrangements. Sourced from immuneACCESS, this table was stored by TCRdb with only in-frame sequences that have V and J called. A share of the clones is absent; for the studies checked, an unresolved V gene accounts for under half, and the remainder has no known explanation. V, J and clone size reflect that table, while D and trimming were determined from the DNA. The table for this sample lists about 230,000 clones; approximately 82% of them were counted only once. The ten largest make up approximately 2.6% of the sample.

Study-wide conclusions, independent of this receptor: The quantity of clinical and demographic metadata differed by source and by participant and was supplied without curation.

Each collaborating institution followed its own protocols to collect whole blood in K2EDTA tubes. Collaborator samples were shipped for TCRbeta analysis as frozen whole blood, isolated PBMCs, or DNA extracted from either sample type. Per the germline V gene (reference sequence), LNHNV is the CDR1 and YYDKDF is the CDR2. V is reduced by 0 bases and J by 4 bases, leaving a spacing of 13 bases between them. Including cysteine and phenylalanine, the CDR3 has 15 amino acids. Just the 45-base CDR3 DNA is kept, in frame starting at base 1. The receptor was isolated from a woman aged 70-85 years with active or convalescent COVID-19. The chain joins TRBV15 to TRBJ2-7; 5 matching bases give a weak D call of TRBD2. Material for sequencing was peripheral blood. The base sequence is TGTGCCACCAGCAGAGATTTGGGAGCGTTTTACGAGCAGTACTTC. The translation is CATSRDLGAFYEQYF.